This TCR beta chain was observed in a study of OX40 agonist ivuxolimab in advanced cancers. The wider study: Dose-escalation subjects each had hepatocellular carcinoma, melanoma, renal cell or head and neck cancer.

Trimming removed 8 bases at V and 7 bases at J, with 14 bases between. This CDR3 is 13 amino acids long. Germline V lookup: CDR1 SGHDN, CDR2 FVKESK. Of note for this clone: The antigen is undetermined.

Overall study results and limits: Specificity for antigen went undetermined in the expanded peripheral T cells.

Here immunoSEQ multiplex PCR was the method, and the copy in TCRdb shows in-frame clones only, minus some. The sample includes over 55,000 clones, about nine tenths of them seen just once. The gene calls are TRBV14 and TRBJ2-2, with D possibly called TRBD1 or TRBD2 (5 bases each). This sequence was found in an adult with an advanced solid tumor such as melanoma, head and neck, liver or kidney cancer. Specimen: CD4+ or CD8+ T cells sorted from blood, collected in a trial of the OX40 agonist ivuxolimab. As DNA, the CDR3 is TGTGCCAGCTCCCTGGGGGTTTACGGGGAGCTGTTTTTT. This gives the protein CASSLGVYGELFF.